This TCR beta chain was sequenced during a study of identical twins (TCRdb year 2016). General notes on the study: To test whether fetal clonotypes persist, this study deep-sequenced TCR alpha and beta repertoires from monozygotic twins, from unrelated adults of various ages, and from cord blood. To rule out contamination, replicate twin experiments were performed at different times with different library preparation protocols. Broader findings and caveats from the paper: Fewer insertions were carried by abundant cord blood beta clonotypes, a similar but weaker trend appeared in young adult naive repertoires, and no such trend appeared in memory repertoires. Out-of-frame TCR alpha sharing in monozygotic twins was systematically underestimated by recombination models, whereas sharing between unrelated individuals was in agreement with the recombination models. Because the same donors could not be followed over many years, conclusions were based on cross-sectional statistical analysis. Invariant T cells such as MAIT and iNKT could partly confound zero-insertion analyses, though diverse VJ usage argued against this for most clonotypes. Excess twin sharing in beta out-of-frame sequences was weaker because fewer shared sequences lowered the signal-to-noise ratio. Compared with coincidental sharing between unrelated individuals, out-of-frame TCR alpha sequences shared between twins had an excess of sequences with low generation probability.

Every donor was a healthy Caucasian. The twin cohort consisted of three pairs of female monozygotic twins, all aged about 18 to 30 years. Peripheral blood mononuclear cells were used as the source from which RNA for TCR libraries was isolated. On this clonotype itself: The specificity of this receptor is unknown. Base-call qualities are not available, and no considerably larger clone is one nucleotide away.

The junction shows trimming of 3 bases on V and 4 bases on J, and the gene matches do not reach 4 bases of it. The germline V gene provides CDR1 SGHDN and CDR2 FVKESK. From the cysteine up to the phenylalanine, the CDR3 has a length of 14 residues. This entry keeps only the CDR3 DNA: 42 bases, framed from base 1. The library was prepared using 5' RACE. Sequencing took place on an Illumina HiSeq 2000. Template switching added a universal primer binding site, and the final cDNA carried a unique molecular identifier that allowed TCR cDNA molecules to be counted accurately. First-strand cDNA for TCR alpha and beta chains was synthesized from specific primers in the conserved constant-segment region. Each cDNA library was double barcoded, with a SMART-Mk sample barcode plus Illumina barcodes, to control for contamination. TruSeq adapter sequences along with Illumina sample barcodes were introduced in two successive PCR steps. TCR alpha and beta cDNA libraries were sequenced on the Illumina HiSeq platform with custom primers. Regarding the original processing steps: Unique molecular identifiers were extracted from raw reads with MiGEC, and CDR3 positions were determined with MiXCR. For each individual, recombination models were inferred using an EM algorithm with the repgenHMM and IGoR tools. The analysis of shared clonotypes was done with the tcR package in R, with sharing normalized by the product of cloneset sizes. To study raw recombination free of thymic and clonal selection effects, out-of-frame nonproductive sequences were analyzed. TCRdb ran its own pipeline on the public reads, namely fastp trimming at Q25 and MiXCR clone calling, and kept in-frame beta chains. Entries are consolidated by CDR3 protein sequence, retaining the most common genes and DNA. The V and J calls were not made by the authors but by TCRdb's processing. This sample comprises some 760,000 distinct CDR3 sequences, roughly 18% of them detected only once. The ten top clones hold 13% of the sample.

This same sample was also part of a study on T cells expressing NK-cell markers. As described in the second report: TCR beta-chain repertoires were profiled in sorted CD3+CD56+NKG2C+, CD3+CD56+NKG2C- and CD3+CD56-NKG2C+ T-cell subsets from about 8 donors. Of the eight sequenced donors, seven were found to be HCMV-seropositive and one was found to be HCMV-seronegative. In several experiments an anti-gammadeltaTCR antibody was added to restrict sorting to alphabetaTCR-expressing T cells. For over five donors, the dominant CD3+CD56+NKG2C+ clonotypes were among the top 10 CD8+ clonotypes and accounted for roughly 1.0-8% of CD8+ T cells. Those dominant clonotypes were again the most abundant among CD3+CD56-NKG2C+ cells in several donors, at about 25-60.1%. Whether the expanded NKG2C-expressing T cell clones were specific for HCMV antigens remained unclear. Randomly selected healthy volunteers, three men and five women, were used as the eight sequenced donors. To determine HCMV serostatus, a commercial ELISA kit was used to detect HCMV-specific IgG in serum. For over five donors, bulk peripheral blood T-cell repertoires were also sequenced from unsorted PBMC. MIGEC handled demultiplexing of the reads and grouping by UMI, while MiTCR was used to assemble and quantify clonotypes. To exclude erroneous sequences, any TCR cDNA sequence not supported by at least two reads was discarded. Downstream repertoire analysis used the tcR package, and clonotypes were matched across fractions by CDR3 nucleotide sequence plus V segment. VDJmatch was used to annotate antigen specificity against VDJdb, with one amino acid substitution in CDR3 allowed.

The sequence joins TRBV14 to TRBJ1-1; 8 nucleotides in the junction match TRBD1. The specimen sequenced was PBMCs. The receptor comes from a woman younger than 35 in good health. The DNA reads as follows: TGTGCCAGCAGCCAGGCGACAGGGGCCACTGAAGCTTTCTTT. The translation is CASSQATGATEAFF.